These 10 T cell receptor beta chains were sequenced from one sample in a study of T cell responses to AZD1222 COVID-19 vaccine. The repertoire was sequenced with immunoSEQ multiplex PCR; TCRdb's copy has only in-frame clones and lacks some. Of 140,000 to 150,000 clones in the sample, under 95% were seen once. Here the sequenced sample was peripheral blood, taken on day 0 of AZD1222 vaccination. These receptors were collected from an adult in good health.

The chain has TRBV21-1 and TRBJ1-2; TRBD1, as called in the table, went unchecked against the DNA. TRBV21-1 is shown as a pseudogene. The CDR3 covers 16 residues. The CDR3 here is CASSKEGGRGNYGYTF. The CDR3, as DNA: TGTGCCAGCAGCAAAGAGGGGGGCAGGGGGAACTATGGCTACACCTTC.

V is TRBV19 and J is TRBJ1-5; D is undetermined. Per germline, CDR1 LNHDA and CDR2 SQIVND (reference sequence). This CDR3 is 14 amino acids long. V gave up 3 bases and J gave up 7 bases, with 13 bases separating them. The chain's CDR3 is CASSIGLRVQPQHF. DNA of the CDR3: TGTGCCAGTAGTATCGGGCTTCGGGTCCAGCCCCAGCATTTT.

The rearrangement joins TRBV5-8 to TRBJ1-4; D perhaps matches TRBD1 (5 bases). CDR1 and CDR2 (germline): SGHTS, YDEGEE. The CDR3 extends over 16 amino acids. Trimming left V 4 bases short and J 8 bases short, with 21 bases between. The CDR3 nucleotides read TGTGCCAGCAGCCCGGGGTTATCAGGGATAGGGGAAAAACTGTTTTTT. The encoded protein is CASSPGLSGIGEKLFF.

This rearrangement joins TRBV4-3 to TRBJ2-3; possibly TRBD2 for D (5 bases). Germline lookup yields CDR1 LGHNA and CDR2 YSLEER. Trimming pared 2 bases from V and 3 bases from J, leaving 9 bases between. CDR3 length: 14 residues. CDR3 bases: TGCGCCAGCAGCCAAAACAGACTAACAGATACGCAGTATTTT. Amino acid sequence: CASSQNRLTDTQYF.

The V gene is TRBV6-4, the J gene TRBJ2-2, with D perhaps TRBD1 or TRBD2 (6 bases each). V lost 6 bases, J lost 7 bases, and 18 bases lay in between. Per the germline V gene, CDR1 is MRHNA and CDR2 is SNTAGT. The CDR3 loop spans 15 amino acids. The DNA for the CDR3 is TGTGCCAGCAGCGCGACTTGGGGGGCCGGCGGGGAGCTGTTTTTT. It is translated as CASSATWGAGGELFF.

There are a few counts of this clone. This chain connects TRBV6-2 or TRBV6-3 to TRBJ2-1, with 8 bases matching TRBD1. V was pared by 3 bases and J by 6 bases, with 7 bases of the junction left unmatched. This CDR3 has 15 amino acids. The germline gives CDR1 MNHEY, CDR2 SVGEGT. The CDR3 region is CASSYQGAGGNEQFF. The CDR3, as DNA: TGTGCCAGCAGTTATCAGGGGGCAGGAGGCAATGAGCAGTTCTTC.

The rearrangement links TRBV7-3 to TRBJ2-5; either TRBD1 or TRBD2 may fit D (6 bases each). V lost 2 bases and J 4 bases, leaving 17 bases between the germline ends. The CDR3 runs 16 residues. The germline gives CDR1 SGHTA, CDR2 FQGTGA. The CDR3 loop is CASSLYGWGARETQYF. DNA of the CDR3: TGTGCCAGCAGCTTATATGGGTGGGGGGCGCGAGAGACCCAGTACTTC.

This clone was recorded only once. The CDR3 spells CASSQLAGGSEQYF. For the CDR3, the DNA is TGCGCCAGCAGCCAGCTAGCGGGGGGAAGCGAGCAGTACTTC. The chain combines TRBV4-3 with TRBJ2-7; 11 positions match TRBD2. V lost 3 bases and J lost 6; bases outside the gene matches: 4. The CDR3 is 14 residues long. The germline CDR1 and CDR2 sequences are LGHNA and YSLEER.

The rearrangement joins TRBV19 to TRBJ1-2; D unclear. Trimming left V 5 bases short and J 5 bases short, with 9 bases between. CDR1 and CDR2 from the germline V gene are LNHDA and SQIVND (reference sequence). The CDR3 runs 12 residues. The CDR3 reads CASSETGYGYTF. The CDR3 nucleotides are TGTGCCAGTAGTGAAACCGGGTATGGCTACACCTTC. Using reference TRBV19 and TRBJ1-2 for the parts outside the CDR3, the full variable domain is DGGITQSPKYLFRKEGQNVTLSCEQNLNHDAMYWYRQDPGQGLRLIYYSQIVNDFQKGDIAEGYSVSREKKESFPLTVTSAQKNPTAFYLCASSETGYGYTFGSGTRLTVV.

V usage is TRBV6-2 or TRBV6-3 and J usage is TRBJ2-5; TRBD2 agrees at 9 bases. The CDR3 is made up of 16 amino acids. V lost 0 bases and J lost 2; bases outside the gene matches: 4. Germline-derived CDR1 and CDR2 are MNHEY and SVGEGT. This chain's CDR3 is CASSYSKRGVQETQYF. DNA of the CDR3: TGTGCCAGCAGTTACTCGAAGCGGGGGGTTCAAGAGACCCAGTACTTC.